This T cell receptor (beta chain) was identified during a study (dated by TCRdb to 2012 to 2014). Comments on this clonotype: Its recognized antigen is unknown. Nothing much larger sits one base from this clone, and base qualities are not available.

The CDR3 holds 13 amino acids from the cysteine to the phenylalanine. The retained sequence is limited to the CDR3, 39 bases, with the frame set at the first base. The germline V gene (reference sequence) yields GTSNPN for CDR1 and SVGIG for CDR2. Relative to germline, V is 8 bases shorter and J is 2 bases shorter, with 13 bases between their ends. Data came from an Illumina Genome Analyzer IIx. The public reads were reprocessed in TCRdb via fastp at Q25 and MiXCR, keeping in-frame beta chains. CDR3 protein duplicates are merged, each entry listing the most common genes and DNA. The table for this sample lists more than 5,500 distinct CDR3 sequences; 30% to 35% of them were counted only once. The ten most abundant clones make up 20% to 25% of the sample.

Input material: blood. Rearrangement joined TRBV30 to TRBJ1-5; the D gene is perhaps TRBD1, on 6 matching bases. This TCR was sampled from a human donor. The bases read TGTGCCATGGAGGGGGTGGGCAATCAGCCCCAGCATTTT. This is translated as CAMEGVGNQPQHF. The variable domain in full, with residues beyond the CDR3 obtained from the reference TRBV30 and TRBJ1-5 genes, is SQTIHQWPATLVQPVGSPLSLECTVEGTSNPNLYWYRQAAGRGLQLLFYSVGIGQISSEVPQNLSASRPQDRQFILSSKKLLLSDSGFYLCAMEGVGNQPQHFGDGTRLSIL.